This is a list of T cell receptor beta chains from one sample in a study of regulatory T cells in long-lasting Graves disease. TCRdb itself ran the multiplex PCR reads through MiXCR, one entry per CDR3 protein. The sample contains roughly 450,000 distinct CDR3 sequences, around a quarter of which appear only once. Sequenced material: peripheral blood mononuclear cells (PBMCs), taken when the disease was refractory, from a patient treated with antithyroid drugs. Every receptor here comes from a female donor with Graves disease. Each CDR3 is given with its conserved first and last residue. D genes are given only for firm matches. The size of a clone is reported for some rows only, either as once, few or many, or as a class for expanded clones.

V	size	D	J	DNA	CDR3
TRBV6-1	many	.	TRBJ1-2	TGTGCCACCGACAGAGGAATTGGGTATGGCTACACCTTC	CATDRGIGYGYTF
TRBV19	.	.	TRBJ1-5	TGTGCCAGTAGTCCACTGGACAGTTTCGATCAGCCCCAGCATTTT	CASSPLDSFDQPQHF
TRBV6-5	few	.	TRBJ2-5	TGTGCCAGCAGTTACTCGAGAGTGGCAGGCCTGCGAGAGACCCAGTACTTC	CASSYSRVAGLRETQYF
TRBV12-3/TRBV12-4	many	.	TRBJ2-5	TGTGCCAGCACCAAATGGGTTGCGGGAGAGACCCAGTACTTC	CASTKWVAGETQYF
TRBV27	.	.	TRBJ2-7	TGTGCCAAACCGGACATACCAAGCTCCTACGAGCAGTACTTC	CAKPDIPSSYEQYF
TRBV27	many	TRBD2	TRBJ2-7	TGTGCCAGCAGTTTGACTAGCGGGGGCAACGAGCAGTACTTC	CASSLTSGGNEQYF
TRBV18	few	.	TRBJ1-1	TGTGCCAGCTCACCAGTTCTAGGGCGACTGAACACTGAAGCTTTCTTT	CASSPVLGRLNTEAFF
TRBV24-1	.	.	TRBJ2-3	TGTGCCACCAGTTCTACAGTCGTCCGGAGCCTGAGCACAGATACGCAGTATTTT	CATSSTVVRSLSTDTQYF
TRBV20-1	few	TRBD2	TRBJ2-7	TGCAGTGCAAGACAGTCTCTAGCGGGAGGGTCCTACGAGCAGTACTTC	CSARQSLAGGSYEQYF
TRBV19	.	TRBD1	TRBJ1-5	TGTGCCAGTAGTATAGAACCGACAGGGAATGCGCCCCAGCATTTT	CASSIEPTGNAPQHF
TRBV5-1	few	.	TRBJ2-7	TGCGCCAGCAGCTTGGGATCCGGGAAGGTAGACGAGCAGTACTTC	CASSLGSGKVDEQYF
TRBV25-1	many	.	TRBJ1-2	TGTGCCAGCAGTGCTCCCGGAGAATACTATGGCTACACCTTC	CASSAPGEYYGYTF
TRBV11-2	few	.	TRBJ2-2	TGTGCCAGCAGGCCCGCACTAGGGGGAGGGCCGTACACCGGGGAGCTGTTTTTT	CASRPALGGGPYTGELFF
TRBV7-2	.	.	TRBJ1-5	TGTGCCAGCAGCTCCCCCCCCTCTCAGCCCCAGCATTTT	CASSSPPSQPQHF
TRBV6-5	many	.	TRBJ1-2	TGTGCCAGCAGTTATTTGAAACTCGGCGGATTTGGTAATGGCTACACCTTC	CASSYLKLGGFGNGYTF
TRBV5-6	.	.	TRBJ2-7	TGTGCCAGCAGCTTAGAGGGAAACGTCTACGAGCAGTACTTC	CASSLEGNVYEQYF
TRBV18	.	TRBD1	TRBJ1-5	TGTGCCAGCTCACCCTTGGGGGGGACAGGGTCCAATCAGCCCCAGCATTTT	CASSPLGGTGSNQPQHF
TRBV30	few	.	TRBJ1-5	TGTGCCTGGAGTGAGGAGGGCGTCCAGCCCCAGCATTTT	CAWSEEGVQPQHF
TRBV28	many	.	TRBJ2-7	TGTGCCAGCAGAAAAGCAGGCAGGGTCGACTACGAGCAGTACTTC	CASRKAGRVDYEQYF
TRBV28	few	TRBD1	TRBJ2-3	TGTGCCAGCAGGGACAGGTCTAGCACAGATACGCAGTATTTT	CASRDRSSTDTQYF
TRBV6-2/TRBV6-3	many	TRBD1	TRBJ2-1	TGTGCCAGCACGAGAAGGACAGGGACCGCCTACAATGAGCAGTTCTTC	CASTRRTGTAYNEQFF
TRBV28	many	TRBD1	TRBJ1-2	TGTGCCAGCAGCTGGAGGGGACAGGGAAACTATGGCTACACCTTC	CASSWRGQGNYGYTF
TRBV27	few	TRBD1	TRBJ2-7	TGTGCCAGCAGCCCGGGACAGGGGATCTACGAGCAGTACTTC	CASSPGQGIYEQYF
TRBV19	.	TRBD2	TRBJ2-2	TGTGCCAGTAGTATCTCCGGCGGGAGATGGGCCGGGGAGCTGTTTTTT	CASSISGGRWAGELFF
TRBV28	many	TRBD1	TRBJ1-2	TGTGCCAGCAGCACAGGGACAGGGAATAACTATGGCTACACCTTC	CASSTGTGNNYGYTF
TRBV5-1	few	.	TRBJ1-2	TGCGCCAGCAGCCGGACGGGCGTTAACTATGGCTACACCTTC	CASSRTGVNYGYTF
TRBV5-1	.	TRBD1	TRBJ2-2	TGCGCCAGCAGCAGACAAAGGACAGGAGCGAACACCGGGGAGCTGTTTTTT	CASSRQRTGANTGELFF
TRBV6-1	.	.	TRBJ2-7	TGTGCCAGCAGCCAGGGAGGCATAAGAGGGGAGCAGTACTTC	CASSQGGIRGEQYF
TRBV7-2	many	.	TRBJ1-4	TGTGCCAGCAGCTTAGGTTTGGTAACAACTAATGAAAAACTGTTTTTT	CASSLGLVTTNEKLFF
TRBV28	many	TRBD1	TRBJ1-5	TGTGCCAGCAGTGCCCGGGACAGAGGTAGTAATCAGCCCCAGCATTTT	CASSARDRGSNQPQHF
TRBV11-2	few	TRBD2	TRBJ2-7	TGTGCCAGCAGCTTAGTCGCGGGGGGCTACGAGCAGTACTTC	CASSLVAGGYEQYF